The 30 T cell receptor beta chains below come from one sample, sequenced in a study of neurological immune-mediated disorders. TCRdb independently ran MiXCR on the 5' RACE reads; one entry per CDR3 protein. This table has 70,000 or so distinct CDR3 sequences, 3.2% appearing once. Material: PBMCs. The receptors come from a woman between 45 and 60 years old with multiple sclerosis.

This clonotype was seen repeatedly, ten times or more. The chain couples TRBV20-1 to TRBJ2-3; D may be TRBD2 (7 bases). This CDR3 is 16 amino acids long. Germline CDR1 reads DFQATT; CDR2 reads SNEGSKA (reference sequence). V dropped 3 bases and J dropped 6 bases, with 22 bases sitting between them. The CDR3 coding sequence is TGCAGTGCTAGCCCACCGGGGGGAGCAGGGGACGATACGCAGTATTTT. Translated, it gives CSASPPGGAGDDTQYF.

This clonotype was detected many times. The gene calls are TRBV29-1 and TRBJ2-7, with a weak D call TRBD2 (6 bases). Germline assignment: CDR1 SQVTM and CDR2 ANQGSEA. The CDR3 runs 13 residues. Trimming took off 6 bases at V and 3 bases at J, with 15 bases between the two ends. The CDR3 protein is CSVTPGVNYEQYF. The CDR3, as DNA: TGCAGCGTAACCCCGGGAGTAAACTACGAGCAGTACTTC.

This clonotype was seen at least ten times. This chain connects TRBV9 to TRBJ1-4; a possible D gene is TRBD1 (5 bases). V was pared by 3 bases and J by 3 bases, with 12 bases between. Germline V gene lookup returns CDR1 SGDLS and CDR2 YYNGEE. The CDR3 loop spans 15 amino acids. CDR3 sequence reads: CASSDDRTANEKLFF. CDR3 sequence (DNA): TGTGCCAGCAGCGACGACAGAACGGCTAATGAAAAACTGTTTTTT.

This clonotype was found many times. The chain links TRBV5-1 to TRBJ2-2, with a possible D match to TRBD2 (6 bases). Germline CDR1 reads SGHRS; CDR2 reads YFSETQ. The CDR3 length is 15 residues. Trimming took 0 bases from V and 5 from J, leaving 11 bases between them. The CDR3 DNA is TGCGCCAGCAGCTTGGAAAGGGCGGGGACCGGGGAGCTGTTTTTT. It is translated as CASSLERAGTGELFF.

At least ten counts were recorded for this clonotype. The gene calls are TRBV28 and TRBJ2-1, with 9 bases that match TRBD1. Germline CDR1 and CDR2: MDHEN and SYDVKM. With V trimmed by 4 bases and J by 8 bases, 9 bases remained unmatched. The CDR3 length is 15 residues. CDR3 sequence (DNA): TGTGCCAGCAGTTCAAGACAGGGGGGTCGGGATGAGCAGTTCTTC. Translating it yields CASSSRQGGRDEQFF.

This clonotype was picked up many times. V and J are TRBV6-2 or TRBV6-3 and TRBJ2-1; no definite D call. The CDR3 is 16 residues long. V gave up 0 bases and J gave up 2 bases, with 11 bases separating them. Germline lookup yields CDR1 MNHEY and CDR2 SVGEGT. CDR3 loop: CASSYSAGSPYNEQFF. Written as DNA, the CDR3 is TGTGCCAGCAGTTACTCTGCCGGCAGCCCCTACAATGAGCAGTTCTTC.

This clonotype was detected only a few times. The chain links TRBV5-6 to TRBJ2-1; 7 bases are shared with TRBD1. After removal of 2 bases from V and 5 bases from J, the junction contained 4 bases not matched to a gene. Germline lookup yields CDR1 SGHDT and CDR2 YYEEEE. The CDR3 length is 14 residues. CDR3 amino acids: CASSLITGDNEQFF. The DNA for the CDR3 is TGTGCCAGCAGCTTAATAACAGGGGACAATGAGCAGTTCTTC.

This clonotype occurred many times. The rearrangement links TRBV7-3 to TRBJ2-3, with D perhaps given as TRBD1 or TRBD2 (5 bases each). This CDR3 region has 14 residues. Germline V gives CDR1 SGHTA, CDR2 FQGTGA. The V gene lost 5 bases and the J gene lost 1 base, with 10 bases spanning the gap. CDR3 residues: CASSRRGGTDTQYF. Here the CDR3 DNA reads TGTGCCAGCAGCAGAAGGGGAGGCACAGATACGCAGTATTTT.

This clonotype occurred many times. The J gene is TRBJ1-1, the V gene TRBV12-3 or TRBV12-4; D is perhaps TRBD1 (5 bases). Trimming took 5 bases from V and 1 from J, leaving 14 bases between them. The CDR3 extends over 15 amino acids. Here the CDR3 reads CASSHTPDTNTEAFF. The CDR3 DNA reads TGTGCCAGCAGTCATACTCCGGACACGAACACTGAAGCTTTCTTT.

Many counts were recorded for this clonotype. This chain joins TRBV20-1 and TRBJ1-5, with 7 bases that match TRBD1. The germline CDR1 and CDR2 sequences are DFQATT and SNEGSKA (reference sequence). CDR3 length: 16 amino acids. V shed 3 bases, J shed 3 bases, and the junction held 11 bases outside the gene matches. The CDR3 DNA reads TGCAGTGCTAGTATCCTCCGACAGGGCCCCAATCAGCCCCAGCATTTT. Its protein is CSASILRQGPNQPQHF.

This clonotype was observed many times. V usage is TRBV5-1 and J usage is TRBJ2-5; tentatively, D is TRBD2 (6 bases). Germline-derived CDR1 and CDR2 are SGHRS and YFSETQ. The CDR3 extends over 13 amino acids. The germline V and J ends were trimmed by 7 bases and 5 bases, with 15 bases remaining between them. CDR3 loop: CASRDSGGETQYF. For the CDR3, the DNA is TGCGCCAGCCGGGACTCCGGAGGGGAGACCCAGTACTTC.

This clonotype has a count of ten or more. The J gene is TRBJ2-1, the V gene TRBV29-1; TRBD1 matches 8 bases. The CDR3 extends over 12 amino acids. Trimming removed 7 bases from V and 8 bases from J; junction bases left unmatched: 7. Germline CDR1 and CDR2: SQVTM and ANQGSEA. The CDR3 loop reads CSADGQGHEQFF. Here the CDR3 DNA reads TGCAGCGCTGATGGACAGGGCCATGAGCAGTTCTTC.

This clonotype was observed at least ten times. This chain links TRBV7-2 with TRBJ1-6; tentatively, D is TRBD1 (6 bases). The CDR3 is 16 amino acids. The V gene lost 5 bases and the J gene lost 8 bases, with 19 bases spanning the gap. In germline, CDR1 is SGHTA, CDR2 FQGNSA. The CDR3 loop is CASSLRTGYPYSPLHF. DNA of the CDR3: TGTGCCAGCAGCCTACGAACAGGGTACCCATATTCACCCCTCCACTTT.

This clonotype was counted at least ten times. The rearrangement joins TRBV3-1 to TRBJ1-6, with a possible D match to TRBD1 (6 bases). The CDR3 is made up of 14 amino acids. V lost 4 bases and J 9 bases, leaving 13 bases between the germline ends. The germline CDR1 and CDR2 sequences are LGHDT and YNNKEL (reference sequence). CDR3 DNA sequence: TGTGCCAGCAGCCCCCAGGGGCAGGGTTCACCCCTCCACTTT. Its translation is CASSPQGQGSPLHF.

This clonotype was counted many times. V usage is TRBV5-1 and J usage is TRBJ2-3; a possible D gene is TRBD2 (6 bases). This CDR3 contains 15 residues. Trimming cost V 4 bases and J 6 bases, with 18 bases left between them. CDR1 and CDR2 from the germline V gene are SGHRS and YFSETQ. The CDR3 here is CASSTDGGEWDTQYF. The CDR3 nucleotides are TGCGCCAGCAGCACGGACGGCGGGGAGTGGGATACGCAGTATTTT.

This clonotype was detected many times. This sequence joins TRBV11-1 and TRBJ2-1; maybe TRBD1 (5 bases). CDR1 SGHAT and CDR2 FQDESV come from the germline V gene (reference sequence). The CDR3 loop spans 15 amino acids. The V and J ends lost 0 bases and 1 base respectively, with 7 bases between them. The DNA for the CDR3 is TGTGCCAGCAGCTTAGCCCAGGGATCCTACAATGAGCAGTTCTTC. It yields the protein CASSLAQGSYNEQFF.

This clonotype has a count of ten or more. The chain couples TRBV6-5 to TRBJ1-6; TRBD1 matches at 7 bases. CDR3 length equals 16 residues. With 2 bases clipped from V and 3 bases from J, the junction kept 4 bases outside the gene matches. Germline CDR1 reads MNHEY; CDR2 reads SVGAGI. As DNA, the CDR3 is TGTGCCAGCAGTTACGGAGGGGGCTTCTATAATTCACCCCTCCACTTT. Its protein product is CASSYGGGFYNSPLHF.

Ten or more counts support this clonotype. This sequence joins TRBV20-1 and TRBJ2-5; the D is unclear. The CDR3 is 14 residues long. CDR1 is DFQATT and CDR2 is SNEGSKA in the germline V gene (reference sequence). V gave up 1 base and J gave up 0 bases, with 9 bases separating them. CDR3 coding DNA: TGCAGTGCTAGAGGTGCGGCGGACCAAGAGACCCAGTACTTC. Translating it yields CSARGAADQETQYF.

In its sample, this clonotype was seen many times. The chain joins TRBV20-1 to TRBJ2-3, with a possible D match to TRBD2 (5 bases). The CDR3 contains 15 residues. Germline V lookup: CDR1 DFQATT, CDR2 SNEGSKA (reference sequence). V dropped 1 base and J dropped 0 bases, with 11 bases sitting between them. The CDR3 reads CSARVWRSSTDTQYF. The DNA for the CDR3 is TGCAGTGCTAGAGTATGGAGGAGTAGCACAGATACGCAGTATTTT.

This clonotype was counted ten times or more. This sequence joins TRBV5-5 and TRBJ1-3; the D is unclear. The CDR3 extends over 12 amino acids. Trimming stripped 3 bases from V and 4 bases from J, with 5 bases between. Germline V CDR1 and CDR2: SGHKS, YYEKEE (reference sequence). CDR3 residues: CASSSTGNTIYF. The CDR3 coding sequence is TGTGCCAGCAGCTCAACAGGAAACACCATATATTTT.

This clonotype was observed many times. V is TRBV10-3 and J is TRBJ2-1; 8 nucleotides line up with TRBD2. J lost 6 bases, V lost 2 bases, and 9 bases had no gene match. This CDR3 contains 16 residues. The V gene's germline CDR1 is ENHRY and CDR2 SYGVKD. In DNA, the CDR3 is TGTGCCATCAGTGAGGGGATCAGCGGGAGTGGCAATGAGCAGTTCTTC. Its translation: CAISEGISGSGNEQFF.

In its sample, this clonotype was seen many times. The rearrangement links TRBV5-1 to TRBJ2-6, with 7 bases aligning to TRBD1. Germline CDR1 SGHRS, CDR2 YFSETQ. This CDR3 is 17 amino acids long. The V segment lost 4 bases and the J segment 0 bases; nucleotides outside the gene matches: 7. The CDR3 loop reads CASSPDRVGSGANVLTF. The CDR3 bases are TGCGCCAGCAGCCCCGACAGGGTAGGCTCTGGGGCCAACGTCCTGACTTTC.

This chain links TRBV20-1 with TRBJ2-7; D perhaps matches TRBD2 (6 bases). CDR1 is DFQATT, CDR2 SNEGSKA, per germline (reference sequence). This CDR3 has 13 residues. The CDR3 DNA reads TGCAGCACCTCTAAACGGGGGTCCTACGAGCAGTACGTC. Protein sequence: CSTSKRGSYEQYV.

In this sample, this clonotype turned up many times. The V gene is TRBV7-2, the J gene TRBJ2-7; 8 nucleotides match TRBD2. CDR1 is SGHTA and CDR2 is FQGNSA in the germline V gene. The length of the CDR3 is 16 residues. V was pared by 5 bases and J by 2 bases, with 11 bases of the junction left unmatched. The CDR3, as DNA: TGTGCCAGCAGCCCGCAGTTGGGCGGGAGGACCTACGAGCAGTACTTC. Its protein is CASSPQLGGRTYEQYF.

This clonotype was counted at least ten times. The chain recombines TRBV7-6 with TRBJ2-3; D is unresolved. This CDR3 has 14 amino acids. The germline V gene encodes CDR1 SGHVS and CDR2 FNYEAQ. V lost 4 bases, J lost 6 bases, and 14 bases lay in between. CDR3 protein: CASSSPYLGDTQYF. In DNA, the CDR3 is TGTGCCAGCAGCTCCCCGTATCTAGGGGATACGCAGTATTTT.

This clonotype was observed many times. The V call is TRBV5-1, the J call TRBJ2-3, with D uncertain. The CDR3 is 12 amino acids. Germline V lookup: CDR1 SGHRS, CDR2 YFSETQ. Trimming shortened V by 5 bases and J by 6 bases, and 10 bases separated the two germline ends. CDR3 region: CASRGASDTQYF. In nucleotides, the CDR3 is TGCGCCAGCAGAGGCGCGTCGGATACGCAGTATTTT.

In this sample, this clonotype turned up a few times. The chain carries TRBV18 and TRBJ1-2; no clear D. The CDR3 is 11 amino acids. The germline V gene encodes CDR1 KGHSH and CDR2 LQKENI. Trimming cost V 3 bases and J 4 bases, with 3 bases left between them. The CDR3: CASSPLYGYTF. The CDR3 DNA sequence: TGTGCCAGCTCACCGCTCTATGGCTACACCTTC.

About this clonotype: It may be a read error: a sequence one base away is much more abundant. The rearrangement links TRBV6-5 to TRBJ2-3; 8 bases map to TRBD2. Germline CDR1 and CDR2: MNHEY and SVGAGI. The ends lost 11 bases at V and 1 base at J; junction bases unmatched: 20. The CDR3 has 18 residues. The CDR3 sequence: CAERTGSGVLNGTDTQYF. The CDR3 nucleotides are TGTGCCGAAAGAACGGGTAGCGGGGTGTTGAACGGCACAGATACGCAGTATTTT.

This clonotype was detected ten times or more. The rearrangement links TRBV29-1 to TRBJ2-2, with D perhaps TRBD1 (7 bases). V lost 6 bases and J 6 bases, leaving 14 bases between the germline ends. Looked up from germline, CDR1 is SQVTM and CDR2 is ANQGSEA. The CDR3 spans 13 residues. CDR3 nucleotides: TGCAGCGTGACAGACAGGGAGGCCGGGGAGCTGTTTTTT. It is translated as CSVTDREAGELFF.

At least ten counts were recorded for this clonotype. V and J are TRBV12-3 or TRBV12-4 and TRBJ2-1, with D possibly TRBD1 on 6 matching bases. This CDR3 spans 18 amino acids. The V end was cut by 1 base, the J end by 4 bases, with 20 bases between. As DNA, the CDR3 is TGTGCCAGCAGTTTAGTTTTTTGGGCAGGGGCCTCTTACAATGAGCAGTTCTTC. It yields the protein CASSLVFWAGASYNEQFF.